These 31 T cell receptor beta chains came from one sample sequenced in a study of technical replicates of blood from several donors. Profiled with immunoSEQ multiplex PCR; TCRdb holds only in-frame clones, not every one. The sample has under 110,000 clones, over 95% seen once. Sequenced: T cells isolated from PBMCs. These receptors were taken from a human donor in good health.

V is TRBV19 and J is TRBJ2-3; TRBD1 aligns across 7 bases. This CDR3 comprises 13 residues. The germline CDR1 and CDR2 sequences are LNHDA and SQIVND (reference sequence). J was trimmed by 6 bases and V by 2 bases; bases with no gene match: 2. DNA of the CDR3: TGTGCCAGTAGTATACCCAGGGGGGATACGCAGTATTTT. This sequence encodes CASSIPRGDTQYF.

The genes are TRBV6-1 and TRBJ2-3; D gene ambiguous. Germline V gene data show CDR1 as MNHNS and CDR2 as SASEGT. Deletions cut 5 bases from V and 0 bases from J, with 9 bases between. The CDR3 loop spans 14 amino acids. The DNA of the CDR3 is TGTGCCAGCAGTACTACAAGAAGCACAGATACGCAGTATTTT. This gives the protein CASSTTRSTDTQYF.

The chain combines TRBV25-1 with TRBJ2-1; TRBD2 matches at 7 bases. V gave up 6 bases and J gave up 5 bases; unmatched junction bases: 4. Germline CDR1 is MGHDK and CDR2 is SYGVNS. This CDR3 is built from 13 residues. Written as DNA, the CDR3 is TGTGCCAGCAGCAAGCGGGGTCACAATGAGCAGTTCTTC. It codes for CASSKRGHNEQFF.

The gene calls are TRBV5-1 and TRBJ1-6, with D perhaps TRBD1 (5 bases). Germline V CDR1 and CDR2: SGHRS, YFSETQ. Deletions cut 4 bases from V and 7 bases from J, with 15 bases between. CDR3 length: 15 residues. Here the CDR3 DNA reads TGCGCCAGCAGCGGAGGAGGGGATTTGAATTCACCCCTCCACTTT. It translates to CASSGGGDLNSPLHF.

For the CDR3, the DNA is TGTGCCAGCAGTGGGGTCACAGGGGGCTTCTCTGGCTACACCTTC. It specifies CASSGVTGGFSGYTF. The genes are TRBV27 and TRBJ1-2, with TRBD1 matching over 9 bases. V trimming: 5 bases; J trimming: 7 bases; junction bases outside the gene matches: 11. The CDR3 consists of 15 residues. In germline, CDR1 is MNHEY, CDR2 SMNVEV (reference sequence).

The rearrangement joins TRBV10-3 to TRBJ1-2; the D is unclear. The germline V and J ends were trimmed by 3 bases and 8 bases, with 4 bases remaining between them. The CDR3 runs to 10 residues. Germline assignment: CDR1 ENHRY and CDR2 SYGVKD. DNA for the CDR3: TGTGCCATCAGTGACATGGGCTACACCTTC. Residues: CAISDMGYTF.

The V and J genes are TRBV7-2 and TRBJ2-3; maybe TRBD1 (5 bases). Germline CDR1 is SGHTA and CDR2 is FQGNSA. V was clipped by 2 bases and J by 1 base, with 10 bases between them. The CDR3 loop spans 15 amino acids. CDR3 loop: CASSLRGVGTDTQYF. CDR3 nucleotides: TGTGCCAGCAGCTTAAGGGGCGTCGGCACAGATACGCAGTATTTT.

J is TRBJ2-1 and V is TRBV5-1; 15 bases are shared with TRBD2. J lost 5 bases, V lost 1 base, and 4 bases had no gene match. CDR1 SGHRS and CDR2 YFSETQ come from the germline V gene. This CDR3 has 17 residues. CDR3 DNA sequence: TGCGCCAGCAGCTTGACTGGGACTAGCGGGGGGAACAATGAGCAGTTCTTC. Protein: CASSLTGTSGGNNEQFF.

This clone was detected once. The chain carries TRBV7-9 and TRBJ2-5, with TRBD2 identical over 15 bases. The CDR3 length is 17 residues. Germline loops: CDR1 SEHNR, CDR2 FQNEAQ (reference sequence). The trim removed 4 bases at V and 0 bases at J, leaving 3 bases unmatched. The CDR3 sequence is CASSSGLAGGYQETQYF. DNA for the CDR3: TGTGCCAGCAGCTCAGGACTAGCGGGAGGGTACCAAGAGACCCAGTACTTC.

This clone showed up just a few times. The rearrangement uses TRBV30 and TRBJ2-5; 9 bases agree with TRBD2. Germline V lookup: CDR1 GTSNPN, CDR2 SVGIG (reference sequence). The CDR3 is 14 residues long. With 3 bases clipped from V and 3 bases from J, the junction kept 5 bases outside the gene matches. The CDR3 protein is CAWSPLAGEETQYF. As DNA, the CDR3 is TGTGCCTGGAGCCCATTAGCGGGGGAAGAGACCCAGTACTTC.

The chain combines TRBV5-1 with TRBJ1-6; 7 bases fit TRBD1. The CDR3 loop spans 15 amino acids. The V segment lost 0 bases and the J segment 6 bases; nucleotides outside the gene matches: 3. Germline CDR1 and CDR2: SGHRS and YFSETQ. CDR3 protein: CASSLGDRANSPLHF. CDR3 DNA: TGCGCCAGCAGCTTGGGTGACAGGGCTAATTCACCCCTCCACTTT.

The chain joins TRBV5-1 to TRBJ2-1; TRBD2 agrees at 13 bases. CDR3 size: 18 residues. Germline values: CDR1 SGHRS, CDR2 YFSETQ. V shed 0 bases, J shed 0 bases, and the junction held 3 bases outside the gene matches. The CDR3 sequence is CASSLGLAGGISYNEQFF. For the CDR3, the DNA is TGCGCCAGCAGCTTGGGACTAGCGGGGGGTATCTCCTACAATGAGCAGTTCTTC.

The V and J genes are TRBV18 and TRBJ1-2; 9 bases agree with TRBD1. V was clipped by 3 bases and J by 5 bases; unmatched bases: 4. Germline V gene lookup returns CDR1 KGHSH and CDR2 LQKENI. CDR3 length: 14 residues. CDR3 amino acids: CASSPGTGIYGYTF. As DNA, the CDR3 is TGTGCCAGCTCACCGGGGACAGGGATTTATGGCTACACCTTC.

The genes are TRBV5-1 and TRBJ2-7; 9 bases are a match to TRBD2. The ends lost 3 bases at V and 0 bases at J; junction bases unmatched: 4. The germline V gene encodes CDR1 SGHRS and CDR2 YFSETQ. CDR3 length equals 15 residues. The chain's CDR3 is CASSYSGGASYEQYF. CDR3 sequence (DNA): TGCGCCAGCAGCTATAGCGGGGGCGCCTCCTACGAGCAGTACTTC.

The J gene is TRBJ2-1, the V gene TRBV19; 9 bases line up with TRBD1. The CDR3 extends over 14 amino acids. Germline values: CDR1 LNHDA, CDR2 SQIVND (reference sequence). Trimming took 5 bases from V and 6 from J; bases not matched to a gene: 5. CDR3 protein: CASSGQGWGNEQFF. CDR3 in DNA: TGTGCCAGTAGTGGACAGGGGTGGGGCAATGAGCAGTTCTTC.

The chain links TRBV11-2 to TRBJ1-1, with a weak D call TRBD1 (5 bases). Germline V lookup: CDR1 SGHAT, CDR2 FQNNGV. This CDR3 comprises 12 residues. Trimming took off 7 bases at V and 6 bases at J, with 12 bases between the two ends. The CDR3 DNA follows: TGTGCCAGCATCCTTCAGGGTGCTGAAGCTTTCTTT. Its translation: CASILQGAEAFF.

V and J are TRBV28 and TRBJ1-4; D is possibly TRBD1 (6 bases). V was trimmed by 4 bases and J by 4 bases, leaving 13 bases between them. The CDR3 is 15 residues long. Germline V gives CDR1 MDHEN, CDR2 SYDVKM. CDR3 nucleotides: TGTGCCAGCAGTTCGCCCGGACAGCTTAATGAAAAACTGTTTTTT. This sequence encodes CASSSPGQLNEKLFF.

V gene TRBV6-5 combines with J gene TRBJ2-7; D might be TRBD2 (6 bases). Per germline, CDR1 MNHEY and CDR2 SVGAGI. V gave up 6 bases and J gave up 4 bases, with 19 bases separating them. The CDR3 spans 15 residues. Here the CDR3 DNA reads TGTGCCAGCAGGTATCTGCAGGGAGGCTCGTACGAGCAGTACTTC. Encoded protein: CASRYLQGGSYEQYF.

The chain employs TRBV2 and TRBJ1-1, with D possibly TRBD1 on 6 matching bases. The CDR3 contains 15 residues. The germline V and J ends were trimmed by 11 bases and 5 bases, with 24 bases remaining between them. Germline CDR1 is SNHLY and CDR2 is FYNNEI. The CDR3 here is CACQDSLNTRTEAFF. CDR3 bases: TGTGCCTGTCAGGACAGCCTCAACACCAGGACTGAAGCTTTCTTT.

As concerns this clone: This same CDR3 is encoded by further DNA sequences in the sample. The chain is built from TRBV30 and TRBJ1-5; maybe TRBD1 (5 bases). CDR1 is GTSNPN and CDR2 is SVGIG in the germline V gene (reference sequence). Trimming took 2 bases from V and 4 from J, leaving 9 bases between them. The CDR3 is 13 residues long. The CDR3 reads CAWSWGGNQPQHF. CDR3 nucleotides: TGTGCCTGGAGTTGGGGCGGTAATCAGCCCCAGCATTTT.

The rearrangement joins TRBV2 to TRBJ1-2; 8 nucleotides match TRBD1. V shed 3 bases, J shed 9 bases, and the junction held 3 bases outside the gene matches. This CDR3 has 12 residues. The germline CDR1 and CDR2 sequences are SNHLY and FYNNEI. CDR3 sequence (DNA): TGTGCCAGCAGTGATCGACAGGGGCGCTACACCTTC. Translating it yields CASSDRQGRYTF.

DNA for the CDR3: TGCGCCAGCAGCTTGGGGGGACAGGGGAATTATGGCACAGATACGCAGTATTTT. It codes for CASSLGGQGNYGTDTQYF. The chain recombines TRBV5-1 with TRBJ2-3; 10 positions match TRBD1. The CDR3 spans 18 residues. V dropped 0 bases and J dropped 1; count of bases not matched to a gene: 8. Germline CDR1 reads SGHRS; CDR2 reads YFSETQ.

Note on this clone: The junction shows a germline mismatch at one end, possibly a read error. V usage is TRBV11-2 and J usage is TRBJ2-7, with D tentatively TRBD1 (6 bases). Germline CDR1 is SGHAT and CDR2 is FQNNGV. The CDR3 is made up of 11 amino acids. The DNA for the CDR3 is TGTGCCAGCAGCTTAGTGGGGACACGGAGCTTC. It encodes CASSLVGTRSF. The complete variable domain, with remaining parts taken from reference TRBV11-2 and TRBJ2-7, reads EAGVAQSPRYKIIEKRQSVAFWCNPISGHATLYWYQQILGQGPKLLIQFQNNGVVDDSQLPKDRFSAERLKGVDSTLKIQPAKLEDSAVYLCASSLVGTRSFGPGTRLTVT.

The chain carries TRBV18 and TRBJ2-3, with D perhaps matching TRBD1 (6 bases). This CDR3 comprises 13 residues. Per germline, CDR1 KGHSH and CDR2 LQKENI. V was pared by 5 bases and J by 8 bases, with 14 bases between. CDR3 sequence (DNA): TGTGCCAGCTCATCGACAGGATTCGGTACGCAGTATTTT. This gives the protein CASSSTGFGTQYF.

The rearrangement joins TRBV2 to TRBJ2-3; 7 bases match TRBD2. V lost 3 bases to trimming and J lost 0 bases; unmatched junction nucleotides: 6. The CDR3 is 16 amino acids. Germline V CDR1 and CDR2: SNHLY, FYNNEI. The CDR3 coding sequence is TGTGCCAGCAGTGATCACCTAGCGGACAGCACAGATACGCAGTATTTT. Protein product: CASSDHLADSTDTQYF.

This chain uses TRBV11-2 with TRBJ2-7; D is perhaps TRBD1 (6 bases). Trimming took off 6 bases at V and 6 bases at J, with 12 bases between the two ends. The CDR3 loop spans 12 amino acids. The germline V gene encodes CDR1 SGHAT and CDR2 FQNNGV. The CDR3 nucleotides are TGTGCCAGCAGTTTCGGACAGATCGAGCAGTACTTC. It yields the protein CASSFGQIEQYF. Full variable domain (missing parts from reference TRBV11-2 and TRBJ2-7): EAGVAQSPRYKIIEKRQSVAFWCNPISGHATLYWYQQILGQGPKLLIQFQNNGVVDDSQLPKDRFSAERLKGVDSTLKIQPAKLEDSAVYLCASSFGQIEQYFGPGTRLTVT.

The CDR3, as DNA: TGTGCCAGCAGCAAAAGGGAGGGGGGAATAGTACCGGGCGGCTACACCTTC. It yields the protein CASSKREGGIVPGGYTF. The chain carries TRBV21-1 and TRBJ1-2. TRBV21-1 is a recognized pseudogene. The length of the CDR3 is 17 residues.

The chain combines TRBV5-1 with TRBJ2-7; a weak D match, TRBD2 (6 bases). The CDR3 sequence is 13 residues long. Germline CDR1 and CDR2: SGHRS and YFSETQ. Trimming pared 3 bases from V and 4 bases from J, leaving 11 bases between. CDR3 bases: TGCGCCAGCAGCTCGGGGGAGAGGTACGAGCAGTACTTC. Translation: CASSSGERYEQYF.

Here the CDR3 reads CASSSSGEPLKTQYF. Here the CDR3 DNA reads TGTGCCAGCAGTTCTAGCGGGGAGCCGCTTAAGACCCAGTACTTC. The gene calls are TRBV27 and TRBJ2-5; 9 bases line up with TRBD2. The V gene's germline CDR1 is MNHEY and CDR2 SMNVEV (reference sequence). This CDR3 has 15 amino acids. Trimming removed 4 bases from V and 6 bases from J; junction bases left unmatched: 9.

This chain connects TRBV7-9 to TRBJ2-7; weak D call: TRBD2 (5 bases). The V end lost 5 bases, the J end lost 0 bases, and 11 bases lay between the germline ends. This CDR3 is 14 amino acids long. The germline gives CDR1 SEHNR, CDR2 FQNEAQ (reference sequence). The CDR3 loop is CASSRRETSYEQYF. The CDR3 bases are TGTGCCAGCAGCCGCCGGGAAACCTCCTACGAGCAGTACTTC.

V gene TRBV11-3 combines with J gene TRBJ2-3; possibly TRBD2 for D (5 bases). Germline lookup yields CDR1 SGHNT and CDR2 YENEEA. V was pared by 0 bases and J by 6 bases, with 13 bases between. The CDR3 is 15 residues long. The CDR3 bases are TGTGCCAGCAGCTTAGATGGTCTAGCTTTTGATACGCAGTATTTT. This encodes CASSLDGLAFDTQYF.